The rows below give T cell receptor beta chains drawn from one sample of a study of control samples from healthy donors and cancer patients. Profiled with immunoSEQ multiplex PCR; TCRdb holds only in-frame clones, not every one. Among under 60,000 clones, roughly 94% were seen once, and the ten largest hold about 4%. The specimen was blood. All receptors derive from a man aged 25-40 years in good health. CDR3s include the opening cysteine and the closing phenylalanine or tryptophan. The D gene is left open where the match is weak. Where a row states a size, it is once, few, many or the class of an expanded clone; other rows omit it.

CDR3nt	CDR3aa	j_gene	d_gene	v_gene	len	abundance
TGTGCCAGTAGTATAGGGGGGACAGGGGTCGCCACTGAAGCTTTCTTT	CASSIGGTGVATEAFF	TRBJ1-1	TRBD1	TRBV19	16	NA
TGTGCCAGCAGCCGTGGAAAGAGCAATCAGCCCCAGCATTTT	CASSRGKSNQPQHF	TRBJ1-5	NA	TRBV6-5	14	NA
TGTGCCAGCAGTTTATCGCGAGGTTCCGGGGAGCTGTTTTTT	CASSLSRGSGELFF	TRBJ2-2	NA	TRBV27	14	NA
TGCGCCAGCAGTGTAGGGTTGGGTAGCAATCAGCCCCAGCATTTT	CASSVGLGSNQPQHF	TRBJ1-5	NA	TRBV10-2	15	NA
TGTGCCAGCAGCTTGTGGTACAATGAGCAGTTCTTC	CASSLWYNEQFF	TRBJ2-1	NA	TRBV7-2	12	NA
TGTGCCAGCAGCGTTGGGACATTAGGCAATCAGCCCCAGCATTTT	CASSVGTLGNQPQHF	TRBJ1-5	NA	TRBV9	15	NA
TGTGCCAGCAACCAACCGCAAGGGGGCTACGAGCAGTACTTC	CASNQPQGGYEQYF	TRBJ2-7	NA	TRBV6-5	14	NA
TGCGCCAGCAGCCACTCACGGGACATGTATGGCTACACCTTC	CASSHSRDMYGYTF	TRBJ1-2	NA	TRBV4-1	14	NA
TGTGCCAGCAGGCTGGGGGCCGGGGGCTACACCTTC	CASRLGAGGYTF	TRBJ1-2	NA	TRBV27	12	NA
TGTGCCAGCAGCCGAGAAAGGCTTAACTATGGCTACACCTTC	CASSRERLNYGYTF	TRBJ1-2	NA	TRBV7-9	14	NA
TGTGCCAGCAGTTTACTAGCGGGGAACTCCTACAATGAGCAGTTCTTC	CASSLLAGNSYNEQFF	TRBJ2-1	TRBD2	TRBV28	16	NA
TGTGCCAGCAGCTTGGGTAGCGGGCTGACAGATACGCAGTATTTT	CASSLGSGLTDTQYF	TRBJ2-3	TRBD2	TRBV7-9	15	NA
TGTGCCAGCAGCTTAGACCACCAACCACCCTACAATGAGCAGTTCTTC	CASSLDHQPPYNEQFF	TRBJ2-1	NA	TRBV7-2	16	NA
TGTGCCAGCAGTGATCCAGGACTAGCGGGAGCCGGAGAGTTCTTC	CASSDPGLAGAGEFF	TRBJ2-1	TRBD2	TRBV6-1	15	NA
TGTGCCAGCAACGACGGATCAACTAATGAAAAACTGTTTTTT	CASNDGSTNEKLFF	TRBJ1-4	NA	TRBV27	14	once
TGTGCCAGCAGTTACTCCGGCCGGTATACTGAAGCTTTCTTT	CASSYSGRYTEAFF	TRBJ1-1	NA	TRBV6-5	14	NA
TGTGCCAGCAGTTCTTACTCAGGGGGCTCGAACACCGGGGAGCTGTTTTTT	CASSSYSGGSNTGELFF	TRBJ2-2	TRBD1	TRBV28	17	NA
TGTGCCAGCAGCAAAGCCGGACGTTCACGGGCTACAACCCTAGACGACTATGGCTACACCTTC	CASSKAGRSRATTLDDYGYTF	TRBJ1-2	NA	TRBV21-1	21	NA
TGTGCCAGCAGCGGCGGTACTAGCGGCAAATACAATGAGCAGTTCTTC	CASSGGTSGKYNEQFF	TRBJ2-1	TRBD2	TRBV5-4	16	NA
TGTGCCAGCAGGCCGAGGATAGGACAGGGGAGCAATCAGCCCCAGCATTTT	CASRPRIGQGSNQPQHF	TRBJ1-5	TRBD1	TRBV28	17	NA
TGTGCCAGCGTAAAACAGGGCACTAGCACAGATACGCAGTATTTT	CASVKQGTSTDTQYF	TRBJ2-3	NA	TRBV27	15	NA
TGTGCCAGCAGCGTAGTCGGGGGGCCAGACGAGCAGTACTTC	CASSVVGGPDEQYF	TRBJ2-7	NA	TRBV9	14	NA
TGTGCCAGTCAACAGAAGGGGTATGGCTACACCTTC	CASQQKGYGYTF	TRBJ1-2	NA	TRBV19	12	NA
TGTGCCAGCACCCCGGGACAGGGTAATGGCTACACCTTC	CASTPGQGNGYTF	TRBJ1-2	TRBD1	TRBV6-6	13	NA
TGTGCCAGCAGCTTAGCGCCTCCCGGACAGGGTGGCTATGGCTACACCTTC	CASSLAPPGQGGYGYTF	TRBJ1-2	TRBD1	TRBV7-8	17	once
TGTGCCGCCAAAAGGGACCTTAGCTACACCTTC	CAAKRDLSYTF	TRBJ1-2	NA	TRBV19	11	NA
TGTGCCAGCAGCCTCACGGGGAGGACGCTCACCGGGGAGCTGTTTTTT	CASSLTGRTLTGELFF	TRBJ2-2	NA	TRBV9	16	NA
TGCAGTGCTAGTCGCGGGAGGGTAAATACGCAGTATTTT	CSASRGRVNTQYF	TRBJ2-3	TRBD2	TRBV20-1	13	NA
TGCGCCAGCAGCCAAGATTTTGACCAACACTCTGGAAACACCATATATTTT	CASSQDFDQHSGNTIYF	TRBJ1-3	NA	TRBV4-1	17	NA
TGTGCCAGTAGTATTGCCCAGGAGAAGCAGTTCTTC	CASSIAQEKQFF	TRBJ2-1	NA	TRBV19	12	NA
TGTGCCAGCAGTCAAAGGAACCCACCCAGACTAGCGGGAGAGCAGTACTTC	CASSQRNPPRLAGEQYF	TRBJ2-7	TRBD2	TRBV6-6	17	NA
TGTGCCAGCAGACCCTCGGGGGGCATCTCTGGAAACACCATATATTTT	CASRPSGGISGNTIYF	TRBJ1-3	NA	TRBV28	16	NA
TGTGCCAGCAGCTCCCCCTTAGCACCCCCCTACGAGCAGTACTTC	CASSSPLAPPYEQYF	TRBJ2-7	NA	TRBV5-6	15	NA
TGCGCCAGCAGCCAAGATAGGGGCAGGACAGGGATCTCCTACGGGCAGTACTTC	CASSQDRGRTGISYGQYF	TRBJ2-7	TRBD1	TRBV4-1	18	NA
TGTGCCAGCAGAAGGGACTCTGGAAACACCATATATTTT	CASRRDSGNTIYF	TRBJ1-3	NA	TRBV9	13	NA
TGTGCCAGCAGTCCCCCCGGGGGCAGAGCTCGAGCTTTCTTT	CASSPPGGRARAFF	TRBJ1-1	NA	TRBV6-5	14	NA
TGTGCCAGCAGCTCCCAACTAGGCCCTGAGCAGTTCTTC	CASSSQLGPEQFF	TRBJ2-1	NA	TRBV7-2	13	NA
TGTGCCAGCAGCTTCGGGGGGAACACTGAAGCTTTCTTT	CASSFGGNTEAFF	TRBJ1-1	NA	TRBV5-4	13	NA
TGTGCCAGCAACTCACCCCCACACGAGCAGTACTTC	CASNSPPHEQYF	TRBJ2-7	NA	TRBV5-4	12	NA
TGTGCCAGCAGACGACAGGGACTACGCTCCTACGAGCAGTACTTC	CASRRQGLRSYEQYF	TRBJ2-7	NA	TRBV6-5	15	NA
TGCAGCGCCAAGACCAGGGGGGATTCACCCCTCCACTTT	CSAKTRGDSPLHF	TRBJ1-6	TRBD1	TRBV29-1	13	NA
TGTGCCACCAGTGAACCGACAGGGAACGCAAAACTGTTTTTT	CATSEPTGNAKLFF	TRBJ1-4	TRBD1	TRBV24-1	14	NA
TGTGCCAGCAGCAGCTCAAGCAAGGACGGAGAAGAGACCCAGTACTTC	CASSSSSKDGEETQYF	TRBJ2-5	NA	TRBV11-2	16	NA
TGTGCCAGCAGCCCCCCCGCGGGATCGAGCTCCTACAATGAGCAGTTCTTC	CASSPPAGSSSYNEQFF	TRBJ2-1	NA	TRBV7-9	17	NA
TGTGCCAGCAGCCAAGATCTCGCGGGGGACTATGGCTACACCTTC	CASSQDLAGDYGYTF	TRBJ1-2	NA	TRBV14	15	NA
TGCAGTGCAAGTCACGGGGTCCCCTATACCTTTGAAGCTTTCTTT	CSASHGVPYTFEAFF	TRBJ1-1	NA	TRBV20-1	15	NA
TGTGCCAGCAGCTCCATTAAACTAGCGGAGAGCTCCTACGAGCAGTACTTC	CASSSIKLAESSYEQYF	TRBJ2-7	TRBD2	TRBV5-6	17	NA
TGTGCCAGTAGTACAGTTGGAAGCAATCAGCCCCAGCATTTT	CASSTVGSNQPQHF	TRBJ1-5	NA	TRBV19	14	NA
TGCGCCAGCAGCCAAGAGGGCTACAATGAGCAGTTCTTC	CASSQEGYNEQFF	TRBJ2-1	NA	TRBV4-3	13	NA
TGTGCCAGCAGCGCTGGGACCTCAGGGAGTTTACACCTCCACTTT	CASSAGTSGSLHLHF	TRBJ1-6	NA	TRBV9	15	NA
TGTGCCAGCAGCCCGGGATGGAATCAGCCCCAGCATTTT	CASSPGWNQPQHF	TRBJ1-5	NA	TRBV6-2/TRBV6-3	13	NA
TGTGCCAGCAGTTACGGTACTAGCGACTACAATGAGCAGTTCTTC	CASSYGTSDYNEQFF	TRBJ2-1	TRBD2	TRBV6-5	15	once
TGTGCCAGCAGCTTGGCAGGGGGCGGGTTTGGGGCTTTCTTT	CASSLAGGGFGAFF	TRBJ1-1	TRBD1	TRBV5-4	14	NA
TGTGCCAGCAGCGGTTTTCCGGCAGGGCTACAAGAGACCCAGTACTTC	CASSGFPAGLQETQYF	TRBJ2-5	NA	TRBV5-4	16	NA